This T cell receptor (beta chain) was identified during a study of blood T cell repertoires in COVID-19. Background on the study: Researchers got acute and convalescent COVID-19 samples from the United States, Italy and Spain. PBMCs, B-cell-depleted T cells, or T cells provided the cDNA or gDNA that made up the material.

The CDR3 loop spans 15 amino acids. After removal of 2 bases from V and 5 bases from J, the junction contained 8 bases not matched to a gene. CDR1 KGHSH and CDR2 LQKENI come from the germline V gene. Original analysis: Estimation of nucleated cell counts relied on the amplification of reference gene primers. Repertoires were generated with immunoSEQ multiplex PCR, while TCRdb's copy carries only in-frame clones and drops some. The D gene and trimming were derived from the DNA, and the V and J assignments and clone size from that table. This sample has around 19,000 clones, with over 80% found just once.

The sequencing sample was made of peripheral blood. This TCR derives from a human donor in a cohort sampled during active COVID-19. The donor label of this sample is uncertain. The V and J genes are TRBV18 and TRBJ2-5; 7 bases align to TRBD1. The CDR3 DNA reads TGTGCCAGCTCACCAAAGACAGGGTTCCGCGAGACCCAGTACTTC. Translating it yields CASSPKTGFRETQYF.